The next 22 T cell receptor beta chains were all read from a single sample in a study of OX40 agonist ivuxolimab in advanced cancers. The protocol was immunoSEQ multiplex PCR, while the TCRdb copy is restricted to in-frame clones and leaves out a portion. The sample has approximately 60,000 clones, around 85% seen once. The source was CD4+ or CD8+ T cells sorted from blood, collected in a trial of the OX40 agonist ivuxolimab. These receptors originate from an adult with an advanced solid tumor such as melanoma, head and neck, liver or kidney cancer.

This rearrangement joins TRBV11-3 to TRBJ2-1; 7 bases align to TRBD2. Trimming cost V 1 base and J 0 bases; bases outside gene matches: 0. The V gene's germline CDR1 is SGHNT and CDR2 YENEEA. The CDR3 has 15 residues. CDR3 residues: CASSLAGGSYNEQFF. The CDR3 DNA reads TGTGCCAGCAGCTTAGCGGGAGGCTCCTACAATGAGCAGTTCTTC. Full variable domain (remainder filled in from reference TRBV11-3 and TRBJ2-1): EAGVVQSPRYKIIEKKQPVAFWCNPISGHNTLYWYLQNLGQGPELLIRYENEEAVDDSQLPKDRFSAERLKGVDSTLKIQPAELGDSAVYLCASSLAGGSYNEQFFGPGTRLTVL.

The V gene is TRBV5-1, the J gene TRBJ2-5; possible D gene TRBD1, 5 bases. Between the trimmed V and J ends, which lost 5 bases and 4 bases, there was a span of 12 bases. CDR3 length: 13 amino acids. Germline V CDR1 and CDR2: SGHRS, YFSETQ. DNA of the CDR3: TGCGCCAGCAGTCCTCAGGGTAGAGAGACCCAGTACTTC. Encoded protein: CASSPQGRETQYF.

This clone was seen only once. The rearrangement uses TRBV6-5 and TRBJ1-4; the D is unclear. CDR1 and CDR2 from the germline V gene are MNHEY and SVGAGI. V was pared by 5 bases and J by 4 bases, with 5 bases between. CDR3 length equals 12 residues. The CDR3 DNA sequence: TGTGCCAGCAGTGAGGATAATGAAAAACTGTTTTTT. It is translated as CASSEDNEKLFF.

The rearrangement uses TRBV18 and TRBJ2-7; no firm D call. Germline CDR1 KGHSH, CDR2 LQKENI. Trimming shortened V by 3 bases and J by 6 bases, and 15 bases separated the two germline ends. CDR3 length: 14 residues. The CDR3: CASSPGYQGLEQYF. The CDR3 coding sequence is TGTGCCAGCTCACCTGGATATCAAGGGCTCGAGCAGTACTTC.

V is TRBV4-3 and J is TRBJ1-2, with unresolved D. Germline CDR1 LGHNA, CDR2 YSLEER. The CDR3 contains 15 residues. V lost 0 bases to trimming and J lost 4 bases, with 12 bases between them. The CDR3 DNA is TGCGCCAGCAGCCAAGATGGGCTCGGAGTCTATGGCTACACCTTC. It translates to CASSQDGLGVYGYTF.

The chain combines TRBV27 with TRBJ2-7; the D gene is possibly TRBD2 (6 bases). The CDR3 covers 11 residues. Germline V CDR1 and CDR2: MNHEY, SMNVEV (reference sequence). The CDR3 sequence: CGWGEVHEQYF. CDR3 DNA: TGTGGGTGGGGGGAGGTGCACGAGCAGTACTTC.

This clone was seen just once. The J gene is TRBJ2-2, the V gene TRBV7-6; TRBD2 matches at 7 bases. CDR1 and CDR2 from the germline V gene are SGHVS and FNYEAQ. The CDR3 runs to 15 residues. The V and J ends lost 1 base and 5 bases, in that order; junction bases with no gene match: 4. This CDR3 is CASSLVGGTTGELFF. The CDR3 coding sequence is TGTGCCAGCAGCTTAGTCGGGGGGACTACCGGGGAGCTGTTTTTT.

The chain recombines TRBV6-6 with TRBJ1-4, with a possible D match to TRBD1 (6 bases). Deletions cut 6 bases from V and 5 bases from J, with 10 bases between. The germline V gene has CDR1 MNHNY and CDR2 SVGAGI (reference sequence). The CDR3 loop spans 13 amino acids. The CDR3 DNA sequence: TGTGCCAGCAGAGGACAGTTCAATGAAAAACTGTTTTTT. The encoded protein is CASRGQFNEKLFF.

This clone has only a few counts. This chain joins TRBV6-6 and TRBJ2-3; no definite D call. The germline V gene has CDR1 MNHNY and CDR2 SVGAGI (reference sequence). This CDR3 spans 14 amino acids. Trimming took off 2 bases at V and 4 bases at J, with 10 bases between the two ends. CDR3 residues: CASSYQRRPDTQYF. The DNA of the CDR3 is TGTGCCAGCAGTTACCAGAGGCGACCAGATACGCAGTATTTT.

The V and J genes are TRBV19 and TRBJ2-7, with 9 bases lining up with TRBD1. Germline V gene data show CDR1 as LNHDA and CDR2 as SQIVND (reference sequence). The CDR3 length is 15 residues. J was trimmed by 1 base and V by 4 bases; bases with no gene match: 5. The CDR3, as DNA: TGTGCCAGTAGTACCGCCGGGACAGGGTCCTACGAGCAGTACTTC. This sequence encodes CASSTAGTGSYEQYF.

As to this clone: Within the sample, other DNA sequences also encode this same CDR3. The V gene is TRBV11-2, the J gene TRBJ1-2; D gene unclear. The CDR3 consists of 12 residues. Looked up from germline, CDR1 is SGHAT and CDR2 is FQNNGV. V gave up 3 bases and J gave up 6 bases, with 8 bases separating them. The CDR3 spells CASSLGRDGYTF. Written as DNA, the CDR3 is TGTGCCAGCAGCTTGGGGAGGGATGGCTACACCTTC.

The CDR3 is CASSYSRGSNGYTF. The CDR3 nucleotides read TGTGCCAGCAGTTACTCTAGGGGTTCCAATGGCTACACCTTC. The chain has TRBV6-6 and TRBJ1-2, with a weak D call TRBD1 (5 bases). Germline CDR1 and CDR2: MNHNY and SVGAGI (reference sequence). The CDR3 length is 14 residues. With 0 bases removed from V and 6 bases from J, the gap between germline ends came to 11 bases.

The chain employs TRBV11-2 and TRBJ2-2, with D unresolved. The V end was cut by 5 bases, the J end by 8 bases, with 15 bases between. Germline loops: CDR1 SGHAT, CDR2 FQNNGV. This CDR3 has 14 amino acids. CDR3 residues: CASSVGTSLGELFF. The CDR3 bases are TGTGCCAGCAGCGTGGGAACCTCCTTAGGGGAGCTGTTTTTT.

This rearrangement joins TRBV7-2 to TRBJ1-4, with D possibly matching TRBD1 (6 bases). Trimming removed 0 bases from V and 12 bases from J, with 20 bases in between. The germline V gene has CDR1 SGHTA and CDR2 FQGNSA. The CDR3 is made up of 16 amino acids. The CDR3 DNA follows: TGTGCCAGCAGCTTAGCGGTGGGGGCGGTTGGGGGAGAACTGTTTTTT. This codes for CASSLAVGAVGGELFF.

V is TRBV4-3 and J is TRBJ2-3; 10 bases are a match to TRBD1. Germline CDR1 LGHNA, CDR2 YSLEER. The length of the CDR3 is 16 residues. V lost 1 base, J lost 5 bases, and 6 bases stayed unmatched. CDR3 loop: CASSQVGGQGEDTQYF. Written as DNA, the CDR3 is TGCGCCAGCAGCCAAGTAGGTGGACAGGGGGAAGATACGCAGTATTTT.

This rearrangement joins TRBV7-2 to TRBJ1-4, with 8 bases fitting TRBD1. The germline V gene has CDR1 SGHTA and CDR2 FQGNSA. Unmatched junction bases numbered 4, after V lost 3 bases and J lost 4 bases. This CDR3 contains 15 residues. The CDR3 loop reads CASSFPGQGNEKLFF. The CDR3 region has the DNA TGTGCCAGCAGCTTCCCCGGACAGGGTAATGAAAAACTGTTTTTT.

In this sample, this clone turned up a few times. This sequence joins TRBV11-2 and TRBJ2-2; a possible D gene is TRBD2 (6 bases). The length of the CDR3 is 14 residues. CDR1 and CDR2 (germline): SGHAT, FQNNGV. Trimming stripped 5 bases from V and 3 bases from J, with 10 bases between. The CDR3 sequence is CASSRGLYTGELFF. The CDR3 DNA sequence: TGTGCCAGCAGCCGGGGACTTTACACCGGGGAGCTGTTTTTT.

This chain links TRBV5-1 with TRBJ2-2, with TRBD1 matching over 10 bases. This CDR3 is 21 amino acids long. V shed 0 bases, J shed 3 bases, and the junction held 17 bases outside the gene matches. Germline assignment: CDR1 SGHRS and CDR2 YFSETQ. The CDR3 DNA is TGCGCCAGCAGCTTGGCCTCGGACCGACTGATCGGGACAGGGGACACCGGGGAGCTGTTTTTT. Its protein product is CASSLASDRLIGTGDTGELFF.

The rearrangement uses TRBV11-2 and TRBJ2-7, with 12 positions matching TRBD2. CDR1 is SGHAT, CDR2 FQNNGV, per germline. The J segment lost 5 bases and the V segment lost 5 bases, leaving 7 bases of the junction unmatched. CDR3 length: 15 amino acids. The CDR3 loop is CASSPLGLAGHEQYF. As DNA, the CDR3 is TGTGCCAGCAGCCCCTTGGGACTAGCGGGCCACGAGCAGTACTTC.

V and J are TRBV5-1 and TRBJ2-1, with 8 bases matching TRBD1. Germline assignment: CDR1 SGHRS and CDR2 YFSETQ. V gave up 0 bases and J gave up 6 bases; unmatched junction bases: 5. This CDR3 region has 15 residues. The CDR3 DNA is TGCGCCAGCAGCTTGGGAGGGACAGGTGGCAATGAGCAGTTCTTC. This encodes CASSLGGTGGNEQFF.

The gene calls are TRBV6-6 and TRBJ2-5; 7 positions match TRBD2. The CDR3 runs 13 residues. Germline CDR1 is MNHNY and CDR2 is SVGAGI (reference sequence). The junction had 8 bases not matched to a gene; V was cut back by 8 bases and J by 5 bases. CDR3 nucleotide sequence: TGTGCCAGCTCAACCGGGGGGAGCGAGACCCAGTACTTC. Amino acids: CASSTGGSETQYF.

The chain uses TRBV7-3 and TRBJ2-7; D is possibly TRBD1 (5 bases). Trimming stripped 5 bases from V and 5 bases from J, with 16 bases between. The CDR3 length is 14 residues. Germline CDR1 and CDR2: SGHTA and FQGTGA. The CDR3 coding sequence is TGTGCCAGCAGCCGCGACCAGGGCTCTAACGAGCAGTACTTC. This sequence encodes CASSRDQGSNEQYF. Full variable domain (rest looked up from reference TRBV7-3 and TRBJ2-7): GAGVSQTPSNKVTEKGKYVELRCDPISGHTALYWYRQSLGQGPEFLIYFQGTGAADDSGLPNDRFFAVRPEGSVSTLKIQRTERGDSAVYLCASSRDQGSNEQYFGPGTRLTVT.